Sequencing of this T cell receptor (beta chain) was carried out in a study of T cells in Graves' hyperthyroidism and ophthalmopathy. Patients between 18 and 65 years old had hyperthyroidism, newly diagnosed and lasting under 2 months. Uncontrolled infections, other autoimmune diseases, pregnancy or lactation led to exclusion of patients. Of note for this clonotype: A much larger clone lies a single base off, so this may be a read error.

Template material for amplifying TCR beta CDR3 regions consisted of RNA transcripts. First-round RT-PCR targeting the TCR CDR3 was performed with the HTBI primer set. TCRdb re-derived calls from the multiplex PCR reads in MiXCR, one entry per CDR3 protein. Of nearly 600,000 distinct CDR3 sequences detected, approximately 13% appear once; the ten largest clones hold 5.8%. CDR1 and CDR2 (germline): SQVTM, ANQGSEA. V lost 1 base, J lost 10 bases, and 11 bases stayed unmatched. The CDR3 is 14 amino acids. This clonotype was sampled from a woman younger than 45 with Graves' hyperthyroidism that later progressed to Graves' ophthalmopathy. The sequenced material came from blood. The gene calls are TRBV29-1 and TRBJ2-3, with TRBD2 identical over 7 bases. The CDR3 nucleotides read TGCAGCGTTGAAGCGCGGCTAGCGGTGGATGCGCAGTATTTT. Protein: CSVEARLAVDAQYF.